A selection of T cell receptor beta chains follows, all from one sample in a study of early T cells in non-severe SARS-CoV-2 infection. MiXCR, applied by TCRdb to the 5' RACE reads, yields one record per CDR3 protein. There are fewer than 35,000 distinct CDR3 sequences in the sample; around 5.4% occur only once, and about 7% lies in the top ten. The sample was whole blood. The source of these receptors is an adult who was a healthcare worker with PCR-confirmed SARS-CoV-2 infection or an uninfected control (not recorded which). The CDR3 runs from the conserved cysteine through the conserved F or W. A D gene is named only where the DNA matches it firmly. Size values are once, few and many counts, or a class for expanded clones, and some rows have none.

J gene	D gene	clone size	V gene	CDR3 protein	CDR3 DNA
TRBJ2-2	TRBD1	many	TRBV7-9	CASSIGGQGKTGELFF	TGTGCCAGCAGCATCGGGGGACAGGGTAAAACCGGGGAGCTGTTTTTT
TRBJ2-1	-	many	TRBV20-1	CSASVQRDNEQFF	TGCAGTGCCTCAGTCCAGCGGGACAATGAGCAGTTCTTC
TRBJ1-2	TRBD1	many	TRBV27	CASSPTSGTGGRGYTF	TGTGCCAGCAGTCCAACTTCCGGGACAGGGGGTAGGGGCTACACCTTC
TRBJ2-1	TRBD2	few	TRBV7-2	CASSLVAGVGSEQFF	TGTGCCAGCAGCTTAGTAGCGGGAGTGGGGAGTGAGCAGTTCTTC
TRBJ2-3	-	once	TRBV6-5	CASSPLGGSTDTQYF	TGTGCCAGCAGTCCTCTAGGGGGGTCCACAGATACGCAGTATTTT
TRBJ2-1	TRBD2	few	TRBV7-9	CASSLDLAGAYNEQFF	TGTGCCAGCAGCCTTGATTTAGCGGGAGCTTACAATGAGCAGTTCTTC
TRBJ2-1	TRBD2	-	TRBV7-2	CASSLASGRFNEQFF	TGTGCCAGCAGCTTAGCTAGCGGGAGGTTCAATGAGCAGTTCTTC
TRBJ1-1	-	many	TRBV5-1	CASSLQDTRNSEAFF	TGCGCCAGCAGCCTCCAGGACACTAGAAACTCTGAAGCTTTCTTT
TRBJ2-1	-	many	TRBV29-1	CSVAPGANEQFF	TGCAGCGTTGCGCCCGGGGCCAATGAGCAGTTCTTC
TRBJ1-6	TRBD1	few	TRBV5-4	CASSLQGARNSPLHF	TGTGCCAGCAGCTTACAGGGGGCAAGGAATTCACCCCTCCACTTT
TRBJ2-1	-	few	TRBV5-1	CASSFLGIMDNEQFF	TGCGCCAGCAGCTTCCTGGGGATAATGGACAATGAGCAGTTCTTC
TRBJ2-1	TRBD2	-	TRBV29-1	CSASGRSYNEQFF	TGCAGCGCTAGCGGGAGGTCTTACAATGAGCAGTTCTTC
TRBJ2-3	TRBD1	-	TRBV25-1	CASSKTGVMPDTQYF	TGTGCCAGCAGTAAGACAGGGGTGATGCCAGATACGCAGTATTTT
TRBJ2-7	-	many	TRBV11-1	CASSYSIYEQYF	TGTGCCAGCAGCTACAGCATTTACGAGCAGTACTTC
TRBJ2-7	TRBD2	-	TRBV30	CAWSSGSSYEQYF	TGTGCCTGGAGTAGCGGGAGCTCCTACGAGCAGTACTTC
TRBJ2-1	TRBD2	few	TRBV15	CATSFDPLSGSSYNEQFF	TGTGCCACCAGCTTCGACCCCCTTAGCGGGAGTTCCTACAATGAGCAGTTCTTC
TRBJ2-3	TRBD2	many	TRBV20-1	CSGGLAGDTQYF	TGCAGTGGCGGACTAGCGGGAGATACGCAGTATTTT
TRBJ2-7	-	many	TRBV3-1	CASSQVAGVYEQYF	TGTGCCAGCAGCCAAGTCGCTGGGGTTTACGAGCAGTACTTC
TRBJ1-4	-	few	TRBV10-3	CATRDPLADHHF	TGTGCCACCCGGGACCCGCTAGCCGACCACCATTTT
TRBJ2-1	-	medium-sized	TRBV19	CASSMRWQGPDEQFF	TGTGCCAGTAGTATGCGGTGGCAGGGTCCCGATGAGCAGTTCTTC
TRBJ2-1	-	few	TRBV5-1	CASSLEGIEQFF	TGCGCCAGCAGCTTGGAAGGGATAGAGCAGTTCTTC
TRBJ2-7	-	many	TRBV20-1	CSAKLGPYEQYF	TGCAGTGCTAAGCTAGGGCCCTACGAGCAGTACTTC